What follows is one T cell receptor beta chain and its context. CDR3 length equals 13 residues. Between the trimmed V and J ends, which lost 6 bases and 0 bases, there was a span of 9 bases. The V gene's germline CDR1 is SEHNR and CDR2 FQNEAQ (reference sequence). This specimen comes from a study of shared clonotypes between healthy human individuals. It was at deep level that the assay was run. Here immunoSEQ multiplex PCR was the method, and the copy in TCRdb shows in-frame clones only, minus some. Of about 2.2 million clones in the sample, around 93% are singletons; the top ten hold under 2%. The naive CD8 population came from CD45RO-negative cells selected for CCR7, without terminally differentiated effector memory CD45RA+ cells.

What was sequenced was naive CD8+ T cells from PBMCs. The chain uses TRBV7-9 and TRBJ2-7, with a tentative D call TRBD1 (6 bases). The receptor was derived from a man aged 18 to 30 in good health. Some clones in this sample may be carry-over from other donors' samples. The CDR3 loop reads CASRSGDSYEQYF. The CDR3 bases are TGTGCCAGCAGATCAGGGGACTCCTACGAGCAGTACTTC. Variable domain in full (rest from reference TRBV7-9 and TRBJ2-7): DTGVSQNPRHKITKRGQNVTFRCDPISEHNRLYWYRQTLGQGPEFLTYFQNEAQLEKSRLLSDRFSAERPKGSFSTLEIQRTEQGDSAMYLCASRSGDSYEQYFGPGTRLTVT.